Presented here are 8 T cell receptor beta chains from one specimen sequenced in a study of CD4 T cells in relation to SARS-CoV-2 and coronaviruses. These receptors are not linked to any known antigen. Profiled with immunoSEQ multiplex PCR; TCRdb holds only in-frame clones, not every one. The table includes 40,000 to 50,000 clones, approximately 87% detected once. The sequenced material came from naive CD4+ T cells from PBMCs, cultured in vitro. Noted subset: naive CD4+ T cells isolated by negative enrichment. The receptor source for this set is an adult with COVID-19.

The rearrangement links TRBV9 to TRBJ2-7; either TRBD1 or TRBD2 may fit D (5 bases each). Germline values: CDR1 SGDLS, CDR2 YYNGEE. The V end was cut by 0 bases, the J end by 6 bases, with 13 bases between. The CDR3 is 14 residues long. The CDR3 region has the DNA TGTGCCAGCAGCGTAGTAGGGACCTCGGGCGAGCAGTACTTC. Protein product: CASSVVGTSGEQYF.

J is TRBJ2-1 and V is TRBV6-5; TRBD2 matches 9 bases. Germline CDR1 is MNHEY and CDR2 is SVGAGI. Trimming took 8 bases from V and 2 from J; bases not matched to a gene: 7. CDR3 size: 15 residues. The DNA for the CDR3 is TGTGCCAGCTCCCTTAGCGGGAGACCCTACAATGAGCAGTTCTTC. This encodes CASSLSGRPYNEQFF.

This clone was counted a few times. The V and J genes are TRBV7-2 and TRBJ2-7; D call uncertain. Germline V gene lookup returns CDR1 SGHTA and CDR2 FQGNSA. Trimming pared 5 bases from V and 8 bases from J, leaving 16 bases between. CDR3 length: 13 residues. CDR3 nucleotides: TGTGCCAGCAGCCGCCATAGGGTCTTGCAGCAGTACTTC. It codes for CASSRHRVLQQYF.

V gene TRBV7-9 combines with J gene TRBJ2-5, with D unclear. Trimming cost V 1 base and J 2 bases, with 11 bases left between them. The CDR3 runs to 15 residues. CDR1 and CDR2 (germline): SEHNR, FQNEAQ (reference sequence). The CDR3 protein is CASSLGLSGQETQYF. As DNA, the CDR3 is TGTGCCAGCAGCTTAGGGCTAAGTGGGCAAGAGACCCAGTACTTC.

The chain employs TRBV30 and TRBJ2-7; D ambiguous. CDR3 length: 13 residues. Germline V gene data show CDR1 as GTSNPN and CDR2 as SVGIG (reference sequence). V was clipped by 1 base and J by 4 bases, with 11 bases between them. CDR3 residues: CAWSAGRFYEQYF. As DNA, the CDR3 is TGTGCCTGGAGTGCTGGACGTTTTTACGAGCAGTACTTC.

The genes are TRBV5-1 and TRBJ1-1, with D maybe TRBD1 (6 bases). The V end was cut by 0 bases, the J end by 6 bases, with 15 bases between. Germline loops: CDR1 SGHRS, CDR2 YFSETQ. The CDR3 is 15 residues long. In nucleotides, the CDR3 is TGCGCCAGCAGCTTGGTGGCAGGGGCTAATCCTGAAGCTTTCTTT. This codes for CASSLVAGANPEAFF.

This clone was picked up one time. This chain connects TRBV5-1 to TRBJ2-7; D not resolved. Germline CDR1 SGHRS, CDR2 YFSETQ. V lost 3 bases and J lost 2, with 9 bases in between. The CDR3 sequence is 13 residues long. CDR3 DNA: TGCGCCAGCAGCTCCCGTGCACCCTACGAGCAGTACTTC. This gives the protein CASSSRAPYEQYF.

The chain has TRBV5-4 and TRBJ2-5, with a weak D call TRBD2 (6 bases). The CDR3 covers 13 residues. Trimming stripped 4 bases from V and 2 bases from J, with 9 bases between. Germline loops: CDR1 SGHNT, CDR2 YYREEE (reference sequence). Written as DNA, the CDR3 is TGTGCCAGCAGCGGGGGACTTCAAGAGACCCAGTACTTC. This sequence encodes CASSGGLQETQYF.